This T cell receptor beta chain was found in a study of naive and memory T cell subsets. Broader study findings: Between naive and memory subsets, TCR abundance power law exponents differed. Expression changes during T cell differentiation may affect RNA-based TCR counts. A few larger clonotypes appeared in naive repertoires, especially CD8, possibly memory cells re-expressing CD45RA. No ground truth validated the naive and memory repertoire findings. Diversity fell and Gini index rose from naive through CM, EM, EMRA.

This clonotype was picked up a small number of times. Its antigen is currently unknown. Both TRBC1 and TRBC2 were covered by a beta constant-region primer of two equimolar oligonucleotides. Ligated cDNA was amplified by four rounds of PCR with nested alpha and beta constant-region primers and SP2. TCRdb re-analysed the UMI-ligation and nested PCR reads in MiXCR, keeping a single row per CDR3 protein. The repertoire includes 95,000 to 110,000 distinct CDR3 sequences, more than 12% of them detected once, and around 2.7% sits in the top ten. Germline V gene data show CDR1 as SGHNT and CDR2 as YYREEE (reference sequence). With V trimmed by 7 bases and J by 4 bases, 7 bases remained unmatched. This CDR3 is built from 14 residues.

The V gene is TRBV5-4, the J gene TRBJ2-1, with TRBD1 matching 8 bases. This clonotype originated in a human donor in good health. Source material: naive CD8+ T cells from blood. The CDR3 is CASQAGTGYNEQFF. CDR3 nucleotide sequence: TGTGCCAGCCAAGCCGGGACAGGATACAATGAGCAGTTCTTC.